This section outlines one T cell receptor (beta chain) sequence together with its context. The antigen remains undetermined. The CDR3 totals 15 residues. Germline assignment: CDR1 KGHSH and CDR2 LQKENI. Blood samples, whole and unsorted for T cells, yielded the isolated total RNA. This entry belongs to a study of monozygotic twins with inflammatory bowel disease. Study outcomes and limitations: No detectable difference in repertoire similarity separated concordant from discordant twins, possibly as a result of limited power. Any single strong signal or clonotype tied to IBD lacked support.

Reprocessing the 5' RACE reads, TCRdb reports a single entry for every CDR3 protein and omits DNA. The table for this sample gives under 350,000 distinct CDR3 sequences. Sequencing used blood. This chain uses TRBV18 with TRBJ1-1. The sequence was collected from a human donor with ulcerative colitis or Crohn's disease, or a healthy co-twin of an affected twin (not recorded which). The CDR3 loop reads CASSPPWAAERHAFF.